This T cell receptor beta chain was observed in a study of cytomegalovirus exposure and HLA in healthy donors. The CDR3 consists of 17 residues. CDR1 is SGHNT and CDR2 is YYREEE in the germline V gene (reference sequence). On this clone itself: Sequence at one end of the junction differs from germline and may be a read error. The same CDR3 also results from other DNA sequences found in this sample.

PCR primers comprised 60 Vbeta and 13 Jbeta primers. Libraries were prepared by immunoSEQ multiplex PCR; TCRdb keeps only in-frame clonotypes and omits some of them. This table has roughly 250,000 clones, roughly 86% appearing once. This clonotype was sampled from a woman aged 40 to 49 in good health and CMV-seropositive. Sequencing was carried out using PBMCs. The chain carries TRBV5-4 and TRBJ1-6, with 7 bases fitting TRBD1. The CDR3 spells CASSFGTDSSYNSPLHF. The CDR3 bases are TGCGCCAGCAGCTTTGGGACAGACAGCTCCTATAATTCACCCCTCCACTTT.